This TCR beta chain was found in a study of blood T cell repertoires in COVID-19. V lost 7 bases, J lost 0 bases, and 6 bases stayed unmatched. This CDR3 region has 14 residues. The germline CDR1 and CDR2 sequences are SGHVS and FNYEAQ. Recruitment covered about 26 US areas and drew participants whose ages spanned about 18 to 100 years. Participant-reported clinical history was the basis for cohort assignment. The table came from immunoSEQ multiplex PCR; TCRdb's copy has only in-frame clones and leaves some out. The profile shows more than 200,000 clones, 65% to 85% of them singletons. Sequenced material: PBMCs or T cells enriched from blood (not recorded which). The chain joins TRBV7-6 to TRBJ2-7; 7 nucleotides match TRBD2. This clonotype was sampled from a man aged 25 to 40 with acute COVID-19. CDR3: CASTLGGSSYEQYF. The DNA for the CDR3 is TGTGCCAGCACCCTGGGGGGGAGCTCCTACGAGCAGTACTTC.